A selection of T cell receptor beta chains follows, all from one sample in a study of beta chain features in type 1 diabetes. Only in-frame clones appear in the TCRdb table, and some are missing; sequencing was by immunoSEQ multiplex PCR. In the table there are about 180,000 clones, more than 10% of which are singletons. The specimen was central memory CD4+ T cells from blood. The receptors were sampled from a woman between 18 and 29 years old in good health. Each CDR3 is given with its conserved first and last residue. Fields, in order: CDR3 length, clone size, V gene, D gene, J gene, CDR3 protein, CDR3 DNA. D genes are given only for firm matches. A row's size may be missing; if present it is once, few, many or a size class.

CDR3 length: 15
clone size: -
V gene: TRBV9
D gene: -
J gene: TRBJ1-1
CDR3 protein: CASSPFRRETDEAFF
CDR3 DNA: TGTGCCAGCAGCCCCTTCCGGAGGGAGACGGATGAAGCTTTCTTT

CDR3 length: 15
clone size: few
V gene: TRBV29-1
D gene: TRBD1
J gene: TRBJ2-1
CDR3 protein: CSVEKTGGTYNEQFF
CDR3 DNA: TGCAGCGTGGAAAAGACAGGGGGCACCTACAATGAGCAGTTCTTC

CDR3 length: 13
clone size: -
V gene: TRBV7-9
D gene: -
J gene: TRBJ1-1
CDR3 protein: CASSYLRTDEAFF
CDR3 DNA: TGTGCCAGCAGCTACCTCCGGACAGATGAAGCTTTCTTT

CDR3 length: 14
clone size: few
V gene: TRBV9
D gene: TRBD2
J gene: TRBJ2-1
CDR3 protein: CASSVVAGSGEQFF
CDR3 DNA: TGTGCCAGCAGCGTAGTAGCGGGATCGGGAGAGCAGTTCTTC

CDR3 length: 21
clone size: few
V gene: TRBV13
D gene: TRBD1
J gene: TRBJ2-6
CDR3 protein: CASSPTGQLQSDFSGANVLTF
CDR3 DNA: TGTGCCAGCAGCCCAACGGGACAGCTTCAATCCGACTTCTCTGGGGCCAACGTCCTGACTTTC

CDR3 length: 12
clone size: -
V gene: TRBV7-6
D gene: -
J gene: TRBJ2-1
CDR3 protein: CASSVSPREQFF
CDR3 DNA: TGTGCCAGCAGCGTATCTCCGAGGGAGCAGTTCTTC

CDR3 length: 17
clone size: few
V gene: TRBV6-1
D gene: TRBD1
J gene: TRBJ2-7
CDR3 protein: CASSERGGTGDPYEQYF
CDR3 DNA: TGTGCCAGCAGTGAAAGGGGAGGGACAGGGGATCCCTACGAGCAGTACTTC

CDR3 length: 14
clone size: -
V gene: TRBV5-1
D gene: -
J gene: TRBJ1-4
CDR3 protein: CASSRRESDEKLFF
CDR3 DNA: TGCGCCAGCAGCAGACGGGAATCGGATGAAAAACTGTTTTTT

CDR3 length: 16
clone size: few
V gene: TRBV25-1
D gene: TRBD2
J gene: TRBJ2-1
CDR3 protein: CASRDSLAGVYNEQFF
CDR3 DNA: TGTGCCAGCAGAGATTCTCTAGCGGGAGTCTACAATGAGCAGTTCTTC

CDR3 length: 14
clone size: few
V gene: TRBV6-5
D gene: TRBD1
J gene: TRBJ1-4
CDR3 protein: CASRRDRGGEKLFF
CDR3 DNA: TGTGCCAGCAGAAGAGACAGGGGAGGTGAAAAACTGTTTTTT

CDR3 length: 15
clone size: few
V gene: TRBV19
D gene: TRBD1
J gene: TRBJ2-1
CDR3 protein: CASSHRDRALPEQFF
CDR3 DNA: TGTGCCAGTAGTCACCGGGACAGGGCTCTGCCTGAGCAGTTCTTC

CDR3 length: 12
clone size: few
V gene: TRBV2
D gene: TRBD1
J gene: TRBJ2-7
CDR3 protein: CASSATGDEQYF
CDR3 DNA: TGTGCCAGCAGTGCCACAGGGGACGAGCAGTACTTC

CDR3 length: 13
clone size: few
V gene: TRBV14
D gene: TRBD2
J gene: TRBJ2-3
CDR3 protein: CASRSGDEDTQYF
CDR3 DNA: TGTGCCAGCCGAAGCGGGGATGAAGATACGCAGTATTTT

CDR3 length: 12
clone size: once
V gene: TRBV16
D gene: -
J gene: TRBJ1-2
CDR3 protein: CASSRGAYGYTF
CDR3 DNA: TGTGCCAGCAGCCGCGGCGCCTATGGCTACACCTTC

CDR3 length: 19
clone size: many
V gene: TRBV11-1
D gene: -
J gene: TRBJ2-1
CDR3 protein: CASSSRDRVEPSGRNEQFF
CDR3 DNA: TGTGCCAGCAGCTCCCGGGACAGGGTAGAGCCTAGCGGGAGAAATGAGCAGTTCTTC

CDR3 length: 13
clone size: -
V gene: TRBV28
D gene: TRBD1
J gene: TRBJ2-7
CDR3 protein: CASRDRGVDEQYF
CDR3 DNA: TGTGCCAGCAGAGACAGGGGTGTCGACGAGCAGTACTTC

CDR3 length: 15
clone size: -
V gene: TRBV25-1
D gene: -
J gene: TRBJ2-1
CDR3 protein: CASSVSKQPYNEQFF
CDR3 DNA: TGTGCCAGCAGTGTGAGCAAACAGCCCTACAATGAGCAGTTCTTC

CDR3 length: 13
clone size: -
V gene: TRBV30
D gene: TRBD2
J gene: TRBJ2-2
CDR3 protein: CAWSNSGTGELFF
CDR3 DNA: TGTGCCTGGAGTAATAGCGGGACCGGGGAGCTGTTTTTT

CDR3 length: 11
clone size: few
V gene: TRBV28
D gene: -
J gene: TRBJ2-7
CDR3 protein: CASTNRVEQYF
CDR3 DNA: TGTGCCAGCACAAACAGGGTCGAGCAGTACTTC

CDR3 length: 13
clone size: -
V gene: TRBV19
D gene: -
J gene: TRBJ2-1
CDR3 protein: CASSTSHRDEQFF
CDR3 DNA: TGTGCCAGTAGTACTTCCCACCGGGATGAGCAGTTCTTC

CDR3 length: 15
clone size: -
V gene: TRBV28
D gene: TRBD2
J gene: TRBJ2-7
CDR3 protein: CASSLSLAGAYEQYF
CDR3 DNA: TGTGCCAGCAGTTTGTCACTAGCGGGAGCATACGAGCAGTACTTC

CDR3 length: 16
clone size: -
V gene: TRBV6-5
D gene: -
J gene: TRBJ1-1
CDR3 protein: CASSYSDRPPLAEAFF
CDR3 DNA: TGTGCCAGCAGTTACTCCGACAGGCCTCCTTTGGCTGAAGCTTTCTTT

CDR3 length: 15
clone size: few
V gene: TRBV7-9
D gene: -
J gene: TRBJ1-2
CDR3 protein: CASSLAEQGMRGYTF
CDR3 DNA: TGTGCCAGCAGCTTAGCTGAACAGGGTATGCGGGGCTACACCTTC

CDR3 length: 15
clone size: few
V gene: TRBV7-3
D gene: TRBD2
J gene: TRBJ2-3
CDR3 protein: CASSRTSGAGDTQYF
CDR3 DNA: TGTGCCAGCAGCCGAACTAGCGGGGCGGGAGATACGCAGTATTTT

CDR3 length: 11
clone size: -
V gene: TRBV30
D gene: -
J gene: TRBJ1-2
CDR3 protein: CAWRGAGGYTF
CDR3 DNA: TGTGCCTGGAGAGGCGCAGGAGGCTACACCTTC

CDR3 length: 15
clone size: few
V gene: TRBV7-9
D gene: -
J gene: TRBJ1-4
CDR3 protein: CASSPQQGLNEKLFF
CDR3 DNA: TGTGCCAGCAGCCCACAACAGGGCCTTAATGAAAAACTGTTTTTT

CDR3 length: 16
clone size: -
V gene: TRBV6-5
D gene: TRBD2
J gene: TRBJ2-3
CDR3 protein: CASSYSGSGGTDTQYF
CDR3 DNA: TGTGCCAGCAGTTACTCTGGTAGCGGGGGCACAGATACGCAGTATTTT

CDR3 length: 11
clone size: -
V gene: TRBV29-1
D gene: -
J gene: TRBJ1-3
CDR3 protein: CSIDSGNTIYF
CDR3 DNA: TGCAGCATAGACTCTGGAAACACCATATATTTT

CDR3 length: 14
clone size: -
V gene: TRBV30
D gene: -
J gene: TRBJ1-4
CDR3 protein: CAWSAPGTQEKLFF
CDR3 DNA: TGTGCCTGGAGTGCCCCCGGGACACAAGAAAAACTGTTTTTT

CDR3 length: 14
clone size: -
V gene: TRBV9
D gene: TRBD1
J gene: TRBJ2-5
CDR3 protein: CASSPRLTGEGQYF
CDR3 DNA: TGTGCCAGCAGCCCCCGATTGACAGGGGAAGGGCAGTACTTC

CDR3 length: 15
clone size: -
V gene: TRBV7-9
D gene: TRBD2
J gene: TRBJ2-5
CDR3 protein: CASSLKLAGVETQYF
CDR3 DNA: TGTGCCAGCAGCTTAAAACTAGCGGGAGTAGAGACCCAGTACTTC

CDR3 length: 14
clone size: -
V gene: TRBV11-2
D gene: TRBD1
J gene: TRBJ2-7
CDR3 protein: CASSSGTGRVEQYF
CDR3 DNA: TGTGCCAGCAGCTCCGGGACAGGGAGGGTCGAGCAGTACTTC

CDR3 length: 14
clone size: many
V gene: TRBV27
D gene: -
J gene: TRBJ2-7
CDR3 protein: CASSLSGALHEQYF
CDR3 DNA: TGTGCCAGCAGTTTATCGGGAGCTCTCCACGAGCAGTACTTC

CDR3 length: 14
clone size: once
V gene: TRBV5-6
D gene: -
J gene: TRBJ2-7
CDR3 protein: CASSLSGLTYEQYF
CDR3 DNA: TGTGCCAGCAGCTTGAGCGGGCTTACCTACGAGCAGTACTTC

CDR3 length: 15
clone size: -
V gene: TRBV30
D gene: TRBD1
J gene: TRBJ2-2
CDR3 protein: CASDRGGLNTGELFF
CDR3 DNA: TGTGCCTCGGACAGGGGAGGGCTGAACACCGGGGAGCTGTTTTTT

CDR3 length: 14
clone size: -
V gene: TRBV7-9
D gene: -
J gene: TRBJ1-1
CDR3 protein: CASSLASQNTEAFF
CDR3 DNA: TGTGCCAGCAGCTTAGCGTCCCAGAACACTGAAGCTTTCTTT

CDR3 length: 16
clone size: few
V gene: TRBV10-3
D gene: TRBD1
J gene: TRBJ1-5
CDR3 protein: CAISVDGTGINQPQHF
CDR3 DNA: TGTGCCATCAGTGTGGATGGGACAGGAATTAATCAGCCCCAGCATTTT